This T cell receptor beta chain derives from a study of blood T cell repertoires in COVID-19. Study background: Spain, Italy and the United States supplied samples that represented acute and convalescent COVID-19. The analysed material was cDNA or gDNA that came from T cells, B-cell-depleted T cells, or PBMCs.

Source study methods: From reference gene primer amplification, estimates of nucleated cell counts were derived. Produced via immunoSEQ multiplex PCR; TCRdb's table is partial and in-frame only. From that table come the V and J calls and clone size; the DNA was used to work out D and trimming. Among about 58,000 clones listed, 85% to 90% were seen once. Material: peripheral blood. The source is a man aged 55 to 70 with acute or convalescent COVID-19.

The CDR3 sequence: CAWSSSGKSGEQFF. The CDR3 DNA sequence: TGTGCCTGGAGTAGTAGCGGGAAATCTGGTGAGCAGTTCTTC. The V call is TRBV30, the J call TRBJ2-1; 8 bases fit TRBD2. Trimming at V came to 2 bases and at J to 9 bases, leaving 9 bases not matched to a gene. The germline CDR1 and CDR2 sequences are GTSNPN and SVGIG (reference sequence). This CDR3 is built from 14 residues.